The source of this T cell receptor (beta chain) is a study of cytomegalovirus exposure and HLA in healthy donors. The PCR contained 60 Vbeta and 13 Jbeta primers. Clones were read by immunoSEQ multiplex PCR, and TCRdb kept only the in-frame ones, dropping some. The sample lists about 160,000 clones, approximately 80% seen once, with around 1.3% in the top ten. Germline V CDR1 and CDR2: SGHNT, YYREEE (reference sequence). The V and J ends lost 3 bases and 3 bases respectively, with 16 bases between them. The CDR3 covers 16 residues. This clone was found a few times. This TCR derives from a woman in her forties or fifties in good health and CMV-seronegative. What was sequenced was PBMCs. The chain recombines TRBV5-4 with TRBJ2-1; D is perhaps TRBD2 (6 bases). The DNA of the CDR3 is TGTGCCAGCAGCTCAAGAACGGGACTCGACTACAATGAGCAGTTCTTC. Protein sequence: CASSSRTGLDYNEQFF.